Below, 21 T cell receptor beta chains from the same sample are listed, as sequenced in a study of shared clonotypes between healthy human individuals. Only in-frame clones appear in the TCRdb table, and some are missing; sequencing was by immunoSEQ multiplex PCR. The sample lists roughly 320,000 clones; around 86% were seen once. Material: memory CD8+ T cells sorted from blood. Subset in this sample: CD45RO+ cells pooled with CCR7-negative TemRA cells. The receptors were sampled from a young man in good health.

This clone appeared once. The genes are TRBV7-9 and TRBJ2-7; TRBD2 aligns across 8 bases. The CDR3 covers 12 residues. Looked up from germline, CDR1 is SEHNR and CDR2 is FQNEAQ (reference sequence). The V and J ends lost 4 bases and 6 bases, in that order; junction bases with no gene match: 2. DNA of the CDR3: TGTGCCAGCAGCTCGGGGGGGCGCGAGCAGTACTTC. Amino acids: CASSSGGREQYF.

A remark on this clone: The junction and the germline gene differ at one end; a read error may be behind it. V and J are TRBV18 and TRBJ2-2; D not resolved. Germline assignment: CDR1 KGHSH and CDR2 LQKENI. The CDR3 extends over 16 amino acids. DNA of the CDR3: TGTGCCAGCTCGCCACGCTGGGCACCTAACACCGGGGAGCTGTTTTTT. This codes for CASSPRWAPNTGELFF. The complete variable domain, with remaining parts taken from reference TRBV18 and TRBJ2-2, reads NAGVMQNPRHLVRRRGQEARLRCSPMKGHSHVYWYRQLPEEGLKFMVYLQKENIIDESGMPKERFSAEFPKEGPSILRIQQVVRGDSAAYFCASSPRWAPNTGELFFGEGSRLTVL.

This clone is a singleton in its sample. V is TRBV7-6 and J is TRBJ2-1, with TRBD2 matching 14 bases. V lost 5 bases and J lost 2; bases outside the gene matches: 2. The CDR3 is 16 residues long. Germline CDR1 SGHVS, CDR2 FNYEAQ. The CDR3 DNA is TGTGCCAGCAGCAAGACTAGCGGGGGGGCCTACAATGAGCAGTTCTTC. It encodes CASSKTSGGAYNEQFF.

V is TRBV2 and J is TRBJ2-6, with D uncertain. This CDR3 is built from 12 residues. Germline CDR1 is SNHLY and CDR2 is FYNNEI. Between the trimmed V and J ends, which lost 4 bases and 2 bases, there was a span of 0 bases. CDR3 in amino acids: CASSAGANVLTF. The CDR3 nucleotides are TGTGCCAGCAGTGCTGGGGCCAACGTCCTGACTTTC.

V gene TRBV2 combines with J gene TRBJ1-1, with D maybe TRBD1 (6 bases). This CDR3 has 12 amino acids. Trimming shortened V by 6 bases and J by 2 bases, and 7 bases separated the two germline ends. Germline-derived CDR1 and CDR2 are SNHLY and FYNNEI. As DNA, the CDR3 is TGTGCCAGCAGGGACAGTAACACTGAAGCTTTCTTT. Translating gives CASRDSNTEAFF.

This chain uses TRBV19 with TRBJ2-3; D possibly corresponds to TRBD1 (5 bases). V shed 3 bases and J shed 5 bases, with 18 bases lying between them. This CDR3 is built from 16 residues. CDR1 is LNHDA, CDR2 SQIVND, per germline (reference sequence). The CDR3 region has the DNA TGTGCCAGTAGTATGCCGCCCATTGGGGCTGAAGATACGCAGTATTTT. Its protein product is CASSMPPIGAEDTQYF.

This clone has only a few counts. The chain carries TRBV4-1 and TRBJ2-7; possibly TRBD1 or TRBD2 for D (6 bases each). The CDR3 runs to 14 residues. V lost 0 bases and J lost 6, with 12 bases in between. Germline V gene lookup returns CDR1 MGHRA and CDR2 YSYEKL. DNA for the CDR3: TGCGCCAGCAGCCAAGATAGGGGGGTTGGCGAGCAGTACTTC. This translates into CASSQDRGVGEQYF.

The chain recombines TRBV9 with TRBJ1-1; TRBD1 is a possible D gene (5 bases). The CDR3 sequence is 13 residues long. V lost 5 bases and J lost 3, with 11 bases in between. Per the germline V gene, CDR1 is SGDLS and CDR2 is YYNGEE. CDR3 region: CASSTQGHTEAFF. The CDR3, as DNA: TGTGCCAGCAGTACCCAGGGACACACTGAAGCTTTCTTT.

This chain joins TRBV9 and TRBJ2-7; D not certain. V dropped 2 bases and J dropped 2 bases, with 11 bases sitting between them. Germline CDR1 SGDLS, CDR2 YYNGEE. The CDR3 is 14 residues long. The CDR3 sequence is CASSVTDQAYEQYF. As DNA, the CDR3 is TGTGCCAGCAGCGTTACGGACCAAGCCTACGAGCAGTACTTC.

The table lists this clone with many counts. This chain uses TRBV27 with TRBJ1-5, with D unclear. CDR3 length: 13 amino acids. V was cut by 3 bases and J by 10 bases, with 13 bases left in between. Germline assignment: CDR1 MNHEY and CDR2 SMNVEV (reference sequence). CDR3 sequence (DNA): TGTGCCAGCAGTTTTGGGGTATCTTACCCCCAGCATTTT. Translated, it gives CASSFGVSYPQHF.

This clone was recorded many times. Different DNA sequences within this sample yield the same CDR3. This chain uses TRBV7-9 with TRBJ2-7, with D uncertain. The V gene's germline CDR1 is SEHNR and CDR2 FQNEAQ (reference sequence). Trimming pared 5 bases from V and 6 bases from J, leaving 14 bases between. CDR3 size: 13 residues. CDR3 loop: CASSPNLGGEQYF. DNA of the CDR3: TGTGCCAGCAGCCCAAACCTAGGTGGCGAGCAGTACTTC.

The rearrangement links TRBV5-1 to TRBJ2-1, with 11 positions matching TRBD2. The CDR3 sequence is 16 residues long. Losses at the gene ends were 3 bases for V and 4 bases for J; bases not matched to a gene: 6. Germline CDR1 reads SGHRS; CDR2 reads YFSETQ. This CDR3 reads CASSSDPSGGYNEQFF. In DNA form, the CDR3 reads TGCGCCAGCAGCTCCGATCCTAGCGGGGGGTACAATGAGCAGTTCTTC.

This clone was observed a single time. This chain connects TRBV7-9 to TRBJ2-1; D is uncertain. V was trimmed by 2 bases and J by 3 bases, leaving 11 bases between them. Looked up from germline, CDR1 is SEHNR and CDR2 is FQNEAQ (reference sequence). The CDR3 consists of 15 residues. The CDR3 DNA is TGTGCCAGCAGCTTAAGTTTCGCTAACTACAATGAGCAGTTCTTC. Amino acids: CASSLSFANYNEQFF.

The V call is TRBV4-1, the J call TRBJ2-7, with D uncertain. This CDR3 contains 16 residues. Trimming removed 1 base at V and 0 bases at J, with 13 bases between. Germline CDR1 and CDR2: MGHRA and YSYEKL. This chain's CDR3 is CASSQVAGDSSYEQYF. The CDR3 DNA sequence: TGCGCCAGCAGCCAAGTAGCAGGTGATAGCTCCTACGAGCAGTACTTC.

This chain joins TRBV6-8 and TRBJ2-7, with unresolved D. Germline values: CDR1 MNHGY, CDR2 SAAAGT. The ends were cut back, 6 bases at V and 4 bases at J, with 10 bases in the middle. This CDR3 has 12 amino acids. The CDR3 nucleotides read TGTGCCAGCAGCCGCTCGTTTTACGAGCAGTACTTC. Its translation: CASSRSFYEQYF.

This chain connects TRBV5-4 to TRBJ1-2; TRBD1 aligns across 12 bases. Per the germline V gene, CDR1 is SGHNT and CDR2 is YYREEE (reference sequence). V trimming: 0 bases; J trimming: 6 bases; junction bases outside the gene matches: 12. CDR3 length equals 18 residues. CDR3 protein: CASSLGSPPGQGANGYTF. The CDR3 nucleotides read TGTGCCAGCAGCTTGGGTTCCCCCCCGGGACAGGGGGCGAATGGCTACACCTTC.

This chain connects TRBV4-3 to TRBJ2-2; 8 bases line up with TRBD2. V was pared by 0 bases and J by 6 bases, with 9 bases of the junction left unmatched. Germline V lookup: CDR1 LGHNA, CDR2 YSLEER. The CDR3 spans 17 residues. The CDR3 is CASSQDLWAGGSGELFF. Here the CDR3 DNA reads TGCGCCAGCAGCCAAGATCTTTGGGCGGGAGGATCCGGGGAGCTGTTTTTT.

This sequence joins TRBV5-4 and TRBJ1-2; D remains unclear. Germline lookup yields CDR1 SGHNT and CDR2 YYREEE (reference sequence). This CDR3 contains 13 residues. The V and J ends lost 0 bases and 5 bases respectively, with 8 bases between them. CDR3 loop: CASSLDSVYGYTF. In DNA form, the CDR3 reads TGTGCCAGCAGCTTGGACAGCGTTTATGGCTACACCTTC.

This clone came up once. The chain has TRBV9 and TRBJ1-1; D is ambiguous. The V gene's germline CDR1 is SGDLS and CDR2 YYNGEE. The ends were cut back, 4 bases at V and 4 bases at J, with 11 bases in the middle. This CDR3 is built from 13 residues. The CDR3 coding sequence is TGTGCCAGCAGCTCATGGACGTCCACTGAAGCTTTCTTT. This sequence encodes CASSSWTSTEAFF.

V usage is TRBV5-4 and J usage is TRBJ1-2; D remains ambiguous. V was clipped by 3 bases and J by 6 bases, with 21 bases between them. The germline gives CDR1 SGHNT, CDR2 YYREEE (reference sequence). The CDR3 has 16 amino acids. In nucleotides, the CDR3 is TGTGCCAGCAGCTCGGGCACGGGGTGGGGAGACCATGGCTACACCTTC. Translating it yields CASSSGTGWGDHGYTF. The full variable domain, its missing parts supplied by reference TRBV5-4 and TRBJ1-2, is ETGVTQSPTHLIKTRGQQVTLRCSSQSGHNTVSWYQQALGQGPQFIFQYYREEENGRGNFPPRFSGLQFPNYSSELNVNALELDDSALYLCASSSGTGWGDHGYTFGSGTRLTVV.

The chain recombines TRBV9 with TRBJ2-7; D is ambiguous. Looked up from germline, CDR1 is SGDLS and CDR2 is YYNGEE. The length of the CDR3 is 14 residues. The V end was cut by 0 bases, the J end by 5 bases, with 12 bases between. The CDR3 coding sequence is TGTGCCAGCAGCGTAGGGGGTTCCCCTAACGAGCAGTACTTC. It specifies CASSVGGSPNEQYF.